This TCR beta chain appears in the sequencing data of a study of T-cell reconstitution after alpha-beta-depleted transplantation in children. Broader study findings: Several hundred expanded graft clones reportedly gave rise to the alpha-beta T cells present about two months after transplant. Diversity and T-cell counts at one year after transplant derived mostly from new T cells.

Preparation of the TCRbeta library involved a method that used unique molecular identifiers. A single record per CDR3 protein comes from TCRdb applying MiXCR to the PCR reads. This sample yields about 29,000 distinct CDR3 sequences, of which roughly 6% are seen a single time; roughly 7% belongs to the top ten. This clonotype has more than one count but fewer than ten. Its antigen is not known. The sequencing here drew on PBMCs, mostly from graft donor cells, taken 180 days after TCRalphabeta/CD19-depleted stem cell transplant. This receptor was taken from a male patient younger than 18 who had a stem cell transplant for acute myeloid leukemia, so the T cells may come from the graft donor.

For the CDR3, the DNA is TGTGCCACCAGCAGAGATGTTGGACGGTTAGGCTCCGGGGCCAACGTCCTGACTTTC. Translating gives CATSRDVGRLGSGANVLTF. The chain employs TRBV15 and TRBJ2-6, with D unresolved. The CDR3 has 19 residues. The germline V gene encodes CDR1 LNHNV and CDR2 YYDKDF (reference sequence). Trimming left V 0 bases short and J 4 bases short, with 19 bases between. Drawing the rest from reference TRBV15 and TRBJ2-6, the complete variable domain is DAMVIQNPRYQVTQFGKPVTLSCSQTLNHNVMYWYQQKSSQAPKLLFHYYDKDFNNEADTPDNFQSRRPNTSFCFLDIRSPGLGDTAMYLCATSRDVGRLGSGANVLTFGAGSRLTVL.